A selection of T cell receptor beta chains follows, all from one sample in a study of neurological immune-mediated disorders. One entry per CDR3 protein, called by TCRdb with MiXCR from the 5' RACE reads. Of about 21,000 distinct CDR3 sequences in the sample, 15% were seen once. The sample comprised PBMCs. The receptors here all came from a female donor with HTLV-1-associated myelopathy (HAM/TSP). The CDR3 runs from the conserved cysteine through the conserved F or W. D genes are given only for firm matches. Clone size is stated in some rows and not others, as once, few, many or a class when expanded.

size,J,V,D,DNA,CDR3
NA,TRBJ1-6,TRBV12-3/TRBV12-4,TRBD1,TGTGCCAGCAGCAGAAGGACAGGAGGCAATTCACCCCTCCACTTT,CASSRRTGGNSPLHF
many,TRBJ1-5,TRBV20-1,NA,TGCAGTGCTAGAGAAGGGGGTGGCAATCAGCCCCAGCATTTT,CSAREGGGNQPQHF
NA,TRBJ2-1,TRBV7-9,NA,TGTGCCAGCAGCGCGACATGGACCCGCGGAGAGCAGTTCTTC,CASSATWTRGEQFF
many,TRBJ2-5,TRBV18,TRBD1,TGTGCCAGCTCACCGACAGGGCGTGCGACCCAGTACTTC,CASSPTGRATQYF
many,TRBJ2-7,TRBV7-6,TRBD2,TGTGCCAGCAGCCCCGGACTAGCGGGATGGGAGCAGTACTTC,CASSPGLAGWEQYF
many,TRBJ2-1,TRBV5-1,TRBD2,TGCGCCAGCAGCTCGGATCAAGCGGGAGATCACTACAATGAGCAGTTCTTC,CASSSDQAGDHYNEQFF
NA,TRBJ2-7,TRBV12-3/TRBV12-4,TRBD1,TGTGCCAGCAGTTGGACAGGGGAGTTGGGTGAGCAGTACTTC,CASSWTGELGEQYF
many,TRBJ2-5,TRBV27,NA,TGTGCCAGCAGCCCCCAATACAGGGTCCAAGAGACCCAGTACTTC,CASSPQYRVQETQYF
many,TRBJ1-2,TRBV7-2,TRBD1,TGTGCCAGCAGCATCAGCCGGACAGGGGAGGGCTATGGCTACACCTTC,CASSISRTGEGYGYTF
many,TRBJ1-5,TRBV19,NA,TGTGCCAGTAGTATAGATCGACAGCCCCAGCATTTT,CASSIDRQPQHF
NA,TRBJ1-1,TRBV7-3,NA,TGTGCCAGCAGCTTAGGAATAGGGAACACTGAAGCTTTCTTT,CASSLGIGNTEAFF
medium-sized,TRBJ2-3,TRBV28,NA,TGTGCCAGCAGTACCCCGGGCAAAGATACGCAGTATTTT,CASSTPGKDTQYF
few,TRBJ2-3,TRBV12-3/TRBV12-4,NA,TGTGCCAGCAGTTTTGATACGCAGTATTTT,CASSFDTQYF
many,TRBJ2-1,TRBV29-1,NA,TGCAGCGTGCGCCAATCAACGGGTGAGCAGTTCTTC,CSVRQSTGEQFF
NA,TRBJ1-1,TRBV30,NA,TGTGCCTGGAGTGTCGTGGGGAACACTGAAGCTTTCTTT,CAWSVVGNTEAFF
many,TRBJ1-2,TRBV3-1,NA,TGTGCCAGCAGCCAGGTCGGCGGGGAATCTGGCTACACCTTC,CASSQVGGESGYTF
NA,TRBJ2-7,TRBV7-8,TRBD2,TGTGCCAGCAGCTTAGTGGCGGGGGTGAGCTCCTACGAGCAGTACTTC,CASSLVAGVSSYEQYF
many,TRBJ2-7,TRBV29-1,TRBD1,TGCAGCGCCGGAGATACAGGGGGCTACGAGCAGTACTTC,CSAGDTGGYEQYF
NA,TRBJ2-6,TRBV20-1,NA,TGCAGTGCTAGAGACAGGGGATCTAGGGCCAACGTCATGACTTTC,CSARDRGSRANVMTF
medium-sized,TRBJ2-7,TRBV10-2,NA,TGCGCCAGCAGTGAGTTGAGAGCCTGGCAGTACTTC,CASSELRAWQYF
many,TRBJ2-7,TRBV6-2/TRBV6-3,NA,TGTGCCAGCAGTTACAAAACCGGAGGCTCCTACGAGCAGTACTTC,CASSYKTGGSYEQYF
many,TRBJ2-6,TRBV5-1,NA,TGCGCCAGCAGCTTGGGGGGAGCTGGGGCCAACGTCCTGACTTTC,CASSLGGAGANVLTF
many,TRBJ2-1,TRBV15,TRBD2,TGTGCCACCAGCAAAGGGACTAGCGGGATCGTTTACAATGAGCAGTTCTTC,CATSKGTSGIVYNEQFF
many,TRBJ2-5,TRBV27,NA,TGTGCCAGCAGTCCGAGGGCAGGGGGAGGAGAGACCCAGTACTTC,CASSPRAGGGETQYF
many,TRBJ2-3,TRBV3-1,NA,TGTGCCAGCAGCCAAGGGACCACCACAGATACGCAGTATTTT,CASSQGTTTDTQYF
many,TRBJ2-3,TRBV5-1,TRBD2,TGCGCCAGCAGCTTTGCGGGACTAGCGGGACTTGTCACAGATACGCAGTATTTT,CASSFAGLAGLVTDTQYF
many,TRBJ1-1,TRBV12-3/TRBV12-4,NA,TGTGCCAGCAGCCCCGACCTTTGGGGCACTGAAGCTTTCTTT,CASSPDLWGTEAFF
NA,TRBJ2-7,TRBV15,NA,TGTGCCACCAGCACGACTAGAAGGGACGAGCAGTACTTC,CATSTTRRDEQYF
many,TRBJ2-5,TRBV5-8,NA,TGTGCCAGCAGTGTTGCGGGTGACAGTCGGGAGACCCAGTACTTC,CASSVAGDSRETQYF
many,TRBJ1-1,TRBV3-1,NA,TGTGCCAGCAGCCAAAACACTGAAGCTTTCTTT,CASSQNTEAFF
many,TRBJ2-2,TRBV6-2/TRBV6-3,NA,TGTGCCAGCCGACGGGAGAACACCGGGGAGCTGTTTTTT,CASRRENTGELFF
NA,TRBJ1-6,TRBV12-3/TRBV12-4,TRBD1,TGTGCCAGCAGTTCCTCGACAGGGGGCCATAATTCACCCCTCCACTTT,CASSSSTGGHNSPLHF
many,TRBJ2-2,TRBV2,NA,TGTGCCAGCAGGAAGAGTTGGGGAGTTGGCGGGGAGCTGTTTTTT,CASRKSWGVGGELFF
many,TRBJ1-2,TRBV5-1,TRBD1,TGCGCCAGCAGCTGGGGACAGGGCGCGAACTATGGCTACACCTTC,CASSWGQGANYGYTF
few,TRBJ2-7,TRBV7-8,TRBD1,TGTGCCAGCAGCAAAGACAGGGACTACGAGCAGTACTTC,CASSKDRDYEQYF
many,TRBJ1-2,TRBV7-2,NA,TGTGCCAGCAGCTTAGGGAACAGGTTGGGCTACACCTTC,CASSLGNRLGYTF
many,TRBJ2-3,TRBV5-5,NA,TGTGCCAGCAGCTCCTTGGCGGGCAGGTCAGATACGCAGTATTTT,CASSSLAGRSDTQYF
many,TRBJ2-1,TRBV11-1,NA,TGTGCCAGCAGCCTCCTGGCGGGGGCTTACAATGAGCAGTTCTTC,CASSLLAGAYNEQFF
many,TRBJ1-1,TRBV18,NA,TGTGCCAGCTCACCTCAAGGTATACCAATGAACACTGAAGCTTTCTTT,CASSPQGIPMNTEAFF
many,TRBJ2-7,TRBV27,NA,TGTGCCAGCAGTTCCCGACTAGATGGGGAATACGAGCAGTACTTC,CASSSRLDGEYEQYF
medium-sized,TRBJ1-1,TRBV5-1,TRBD1,TGCGCCAGCGGACAGGGGAACACTGAAGCTTTCTTT,CASGQGNTEAFF
few,TRBJ2-3,TRBV7-2,TRBD2,TGTGCCAGCAGCCTTGTAGCGGGGGAAGATACGCAGTATTTT,CASSLVAGEDTQYF
many,TRBJ2-1,TRBV12-3/TRBV12-4,NA,TGTGCCAGCAGTCTCGGACTAAAGTACAATGAGCAGTTCTTC,CASSLGLKYNEQFF
many,TRBJ2-3,TRBV6-6,TRBD2,TGTGCCAGCAGTTACTTTACTAGCGGGGGGGCCGAAGATACGCAGTATTTT,CASSYFTSGGAEDTQYF
NA,TRBJ2-7,TRBV27,TRBD1,TGTGCCAGCAGTCCTGGACAGGGGCTCGACGAGCAGTACTTC,CASSPGQGLDEQYF
many,TRBJ1-2,TRBV20-1,TRBD1,TGCAGTGCTGGAGGGGGCGCGGGGGGCTACACCTTC,CSAGGGAGGYTF
NA,TRBJ1-3,TRBV20-1,NA,TGCAGTGCTAGTCAGGGATTGGGAAACACCATATATTTT,CSASQGLGNTIYF
many,TRBJ2-1,TRBV7-2,TRBD2,TGTGCCAGCAGCCCTTGGACTAGCGGGGGATCCAAAAAGTTCTTC,CASSPWTSGGSKKFF
many,TRBJ1-5,TRBV10-3,TRBD1,TGTGCCATCAGTAGGGACAGGGGGCAAGGACAGCCCCAGCATTTT,CAISRDRGQGQPQHF